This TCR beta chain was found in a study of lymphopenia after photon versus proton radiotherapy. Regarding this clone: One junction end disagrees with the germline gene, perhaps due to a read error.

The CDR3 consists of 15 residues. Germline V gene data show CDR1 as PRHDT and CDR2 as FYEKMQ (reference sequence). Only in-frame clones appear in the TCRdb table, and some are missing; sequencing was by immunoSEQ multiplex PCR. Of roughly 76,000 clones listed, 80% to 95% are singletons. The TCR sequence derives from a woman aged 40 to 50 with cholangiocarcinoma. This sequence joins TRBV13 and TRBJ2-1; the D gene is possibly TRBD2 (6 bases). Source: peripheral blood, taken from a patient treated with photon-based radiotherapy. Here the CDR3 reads CASSLGRTTYNEQFF. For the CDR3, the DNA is TGTGCCAGCAGCCTAGGACGGACTACCTACAATGAGCAGTTCTTC.